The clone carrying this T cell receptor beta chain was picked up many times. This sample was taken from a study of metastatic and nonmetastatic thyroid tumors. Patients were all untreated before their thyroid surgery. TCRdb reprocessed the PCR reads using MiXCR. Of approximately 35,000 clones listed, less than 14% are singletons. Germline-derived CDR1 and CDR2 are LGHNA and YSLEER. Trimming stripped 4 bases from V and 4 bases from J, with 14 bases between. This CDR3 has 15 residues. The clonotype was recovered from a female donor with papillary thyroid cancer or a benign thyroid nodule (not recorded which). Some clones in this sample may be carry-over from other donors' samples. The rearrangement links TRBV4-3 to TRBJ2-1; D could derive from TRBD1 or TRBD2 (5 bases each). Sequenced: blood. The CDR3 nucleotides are TGCGCCAGCAGCCCCGGGACCGAACGATACAATGAGCAGTTCTTC. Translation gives CASSPGTERYNEQFF.